The 25 T cell receptor beta chains given below trace back to one sample, sequenced in a study of Graves' ophthalmopathy and Graves' hyperthyroidism. Amplification of TCR beta CDR3 regions used RNA transcripts. The first round was an RT-PCR with HTBI primers, and the second round was a multiplex PCR. TCRdb processed the multiplex PCR reads anew with MiXCR; each CDR3 protein has one entry. The sample carries 350,000 to 450,000 distinct CDR3 sequences, roughly 21% recorded once. Specimen: peripheral blood. The receptors were gathered from a woman between 18 and 29 years old with stable Graves' hyperthyroidism.

This chain connects TRBV7-2 to TRBJ1-2, with TRBD1 identical over 11 bases. The germline CDR1 and CDR2 sequences are SGHTA and FQGNSA. V gave up 5 bases and J gave up 3 bases; unmatched junction bases: 5. This CDR3 is 15 amino acids long. CDR3 in amino acids: CASSQRTGGDYGYTF. The CDR3 nucleotides read TGTGCCAGCAGCCAAAGGACAGGGGGCGACTATGGCTACACCTTC.

In regard to this clonotype: One end of the junction varies from germline; a read error may be responsible. This chain connects TRBV12-3 or TRBV12-4 to TRBJ1-1; no firm D call. The CDR3 covers 14 residues. CDR3 bases: TGTGCCAGCAGCCCGCGATTAAGGAAGACTGATGCTTTCTTT. Translation gives CASSPRLRKTDAFF.

In its sample, this clonotype was seen many times. The V gene is TRBV4-2, the J gene TRBJ2-7, with D perhaps TRBD1 or TRBD2 (5 bases each). In germline, CDR1 is LGHNA, CDR2 YNFKEQ. Trimming removed 1 base from V and 2 bases from J, with 9 bases in between. The length of the CDR3 is 14 residues. The CDR3 reads CASSQAGPTYEQYF. The CDR3 coding sequence is TGTGCCAGCAGCCAAGCGGGGCCGACCTACGAGCAGTACTTC.

This clonotype was seen repeatedly, ten times or more. V is TRBV5-1 and J is TRBJ1-3; D not certain. Germline CDR1 and CDR2: SGHRS and YFSETQ. Trimming stripped 0 bases from V and 4 bases from J, with 11 bases between. The CDR3 spans 15 residues. Here the CDR3 DNA reads TGCGCCAGCAGCTTGGCCTTGGGAAAGGGAAACACCATATATTTT. It encodes CASSLALGKGNTIYF.

In this sample, this clonotype turned up many times. The chain carries TRBV12-3 or TRBV12-4 and TRBJ2-5; 7 bases match TRBD1. J gave up 5 bases and V 3 bases, and 3 bases lay outside the gene matches. This CDR3 has 13 residues. The CDR3 DNA sequence: TGTGCCAGCAGTTTCGACAGGGTGGAGACCCAGTACTTC. It translates to CASSFDRVETQYF.

The chain is built from TRBV30 and TRBJ2-7; D might be TRBD2 (6 bases). V lost 1 base, J lost 2 bases, and 6 bases lay in between. The CDR3 is 12 amino acids. Per the germline V gene, CDR1 is GTSNPN and CDR2 is SVGIG (reference sequence). The chain's CDR3 is CAWSGGAYEQYF. CDR3 bases: TGTGCCTGGAGTGGCGGGGCCTACGAGCAGTACTTC.

The rearrangement links TRBV6-1 to TRBJ1-1; D may be TRBD1 (5 bases). The germline V gene has CDR1 MNHNS and CDR2 SASEGT. This CDR3 has 14 residues. The V and J ends lost 2 bases and 7 bases respectively, with 14 bases between them. This chain's CDR3 is CASSEWGDRGEAFF. Here the CDR3 DNA reads TGTGCCAGCAGTGAATGGGGTGACAGAGGTGAAGCTTTCTTT.

This clonotype was picked up many times. One end of the junction is discordant with germline, which a read error may explain. V is TRBV12-3 or TRBV12-4 and J is TRBJ2-7; 10 bases match TRBD2. The CDR3 is 14 residues long. CDR3 amino acids: CASSLAGGAHEQYF. The CDR3 bases are TGTGCCAGCAGCTTAGCGGGAGGAGCCCACGAGCAGTACTTC.

At least ten counts were recorded for this clonotype. The rearrangement joins TRBV7-9 to TRBJ2-7; D is uncertain. Trimming took off 2 bases at V and 6 bases at J, with 14 bases between the two ends. This CDR3 is built from 14 residues. CDR1 SEHNR and CDR2 FQNEAQ come from the germline V gene (reference sequence). The CDR3 region has the DNA TGTGCCAGCAGCTTACCCTTTCCTGGCAGCGAGCAGTACTTC. It encodes CASSLPFPGSEQYF.

The chain uses TRBV6-5 and TRBJ1-5, with 9 bases aligning to TRBD1. V gave up 4 bases and J gave up 7 bases; unmatched junction bases: 8. The CDR3 contains 15 residues. The germline V gene encodes CDR1 MNHEY and CDR2 SVGAGI. For the CDR3, the DNA is TGTGCCAGCAGTTCGATACAGGGGGCGAGGCAGCCCCAGCATTTT. Residues: CASSSIQGARQPQHF.

This clonotype was seen at least ten times. The chain couples TRBV12-3 or TRBV12-4 to TRBJ1-1; unclear D gene. CDR3 length: 12 residues. Trimming shortened V by 3 bases and J by 5 bases, and 7 bases separated the two germline ends. The DNA for the CDR3 is TGTGCCAGCAGTTTTACGGAGACTGAAGCTTTCTTT. It codes for CASSFTETEAFF.

This clonotype was counted many times. CDR3 in DNA: TGTGCCTGGAAGATAATGGACGGCGGGAACACTGAAGCTTTCTTT. The encoded protein is CAWKIMDGGNTEAFF. The chain combines TRBV30 with TRBJ1-1; D ambiguous. Germline V gives CDR1 GTSNPN, CDR2 SVGIG (reference sequence). The CDR3 sequence is 15 residues long. Between the trimmed V and J ends, which lost 4 bases and 1 base, there was a span of 16 bases.

At least ten counts were recorded for this clonotype. The rearrangement links TRBV7-2 to TRBJ2-2; possible D gene TRBD2, 5 bases. Trimming removed 2 bases at V and 7 bases at J, with 8 bases between. The CDR3 has 13 amino acids. Germline V lookup: CDR1 SGHTA, CDR2 FQGNSA. The CDR3 loop reads CASSLKGVGELFF. In DNA, the CDR3 is TGTGCCAGCAGCTTAAAGGGAGTCGGGGAGCTGTTTTTT.

Only a few counts were recorded for this clonotype. The chain uses TRBV28 and TRBJ2-7; 10 bases line up with TRBD2. The CDR3 spans 16 residues. V shed 8 bases, J shed 2 bases, and the junction held 12 bases outside the gene matches. Germline assignment: CDR1 MDHEN and CDR2 SYDVKM. CDR3 DNA sequence: TGTGCCAGCGCCGCAGGAGGACTAGCGGACCCCTACGAGCAGTACTTC. This codes for CASAAGGLADPYEQYF.

This clonotype appeared many times. V gene TRBV30 combines with J gene TRBJ1-1; D gene unclear. CDR1 GTSNPN and CDR2 SVGIG come from the germline V gene (reference sequence). The CDR3 totals 11 residues. V lost 4 bases to trimming and J lost 3 bases, with 6 bases between them. CDR3 loop: CAWTRDTEAFF. CDR3 nucleotides: TGTGCCTGGACAAGGGACACTGAAGCTTTCTTT.

This clonotype occurred many times. The chain couples TRBV7-3 to TRBJ2-2, with TRBD2 identical over 12 bases. From germline, CDR1 is SGHTA and CDR2 FQGTGA. This CDR3 comprises 15 residues. V gave up 6 bases and J gave up 3 bases; unmatched junction bases: 2. CDR3 coding DNA: TGTGCCAGCAGGACTAGCGGGAGTCACACCGGGGAGCTGTTTTTT. Its translation is CASRTSGSHTGELFF.

Many counts were recorded for this clonotype. The V and J genes are TRBV10-3 and TRBJ1-1; D unclear. V was pared by 3 bases and J by 1 base, with 3 bases between. Germline V gene data show CDR1 as ENHRY and CDR2 as SYGVKD. The CDR3 loop spans 12 amino acids. In nucleotides, the CDR3 is TGTGCCATCAGTGATGGGAACACTGAAGCTTTCTTT. Residues: CAISDGNTEAFF.

This clonotype was counted between two and nine times. This chain joins TRBV18 and TRBJ1-1; no clear D gene. The germline V gene has CDR1 KGHSH and CDR2 LQKENI. The V and J ends lost 3 bases and 0 bases respectively, with 11 bases between them. The CDR3 sequence is 15 residues long. DNA of the CDR3: TGTGCCAGCTCACCTCTTACACCCTTGAACACTGAAGCTTTCTTT. It translates to CASSPLTPLNTEAFF.

This clonotype was recorded at least ten times. The chain links TRBV2 to TRBJ1-5; D is unclear. CDR1 and CDR2 from the germline V gene are SNHLY and FYNNEI. V lost 7 bases and J 4 bases, leaving 14 bases between the germline ends. The CDR3 has 14 residues. Written as DNA, the CDR3 is TGTGCCAGCAATCGTCAGGAGAGAAATCAGCCCCAGCATTTT. Translation: CASNRQERNQPQHF.

The sample holds many counts of this clonotype. The junction shows a germline mismatch at one end, possibly a read error. This chain connects TRBV7-2 to TRBJ2-4; D unresolved. The germline V gene has CDR1 SGHTA and CDR2 FQGNSA. The CDR3 is 12 amino acids. CDR3 DNA: TGTGCCAGCAGCCCCCAGAGAAACATTAAGTACTTC. This codes for CASSPQRNIKYF.

This chain uses TRBV24-1 with TRBJ2-7; 10 bases fit TRBD1. This CDR3 region has 15 residues. Germline V gene sequence: CDR1 KGHDR, CDR2 SFDVKD. V lost 4 bases and J lost 4; bases outside the gene matches: 6. CDR3 amino acids: CATSDRTGGVYEQYF. CDR3 DNA: TGTGCCACCAGTGACCGGACAGGGGGGGTTTACGAGCAGTACTTC.

This clonotype has ten or more counts. The chain has TRBV20-1 and TRBJ1-5; D remains unclear. The V gene's germline CDR1 is DFQATT and CDR2 SNEGSKA (reference sequence). V lost 0 bases, J lost 4 bases, and 16 bases lay in between. CDR3 length: 16 residues. This CDR3 reads CSARDVFGSRNQPQHF. The CDR3 coding sequence is TGCAGTGCTAGAGATGTTTTTGGGTCTCGAAATCAGCCCCAGCATTTT.

This clonotype was counted a few times. The chain is built from TRBV11-2 and TRBJ2-5; weak D call: TRBD2 (6 bases). The ends were cut back, 3 bases at V and 2 bases at J, with 13 bases in the middle. This CDR3 has 15 residues. CDR1 is SGHAT and CDR2 is FQNNGV in the germline V gene. The CDR3 here is CASSLGPGLQETQYF. CDR3 bases: TGTGCCAGCAGCTTGGGCCCGGGACTTCAAGAGACCCAGTACTTC.

At least ten counts were recorded for this clonotype. This chain links TRBV28 with TRBJ1-2, with 7 bases aligning to TRBD1. With 3 bases clipped from V and 3 bases from J, the junction kept 4 bases outside the gene matches. Germline assignment: CDR1 MDHEN and CDR2 SYDVKM. This CDR3 comprises 14 residues. This chain's CDR3 is CASSFRGPHYGYTF. The CDR3 DNA reads TGTGCCAGCAGTTTTAGGGGGCCTCACTATGGCTACACCTTC.

This clonotype has a count of ten or more. The chain is built from TRBV11-3 and TRBJ1-1; D remains unclear. CDR1 is SGHNT and CDR2 is YENEEA in the germline V gene. The CDR3 runs 11 residues. Trimming removed 8 bases from V and 1 base from J, with 5 bases in between. CDR3 sequence reads: CASPKNTEAFF. In DNA, the CDR3 is TGTGCCAGCCCTAAGAACACTGAAGCTTTCTTT.